Listed here is a single T cell receptor beta chain. Its antigen is not known. Clones were sequenced by immunoSEQ multiplex PCR, and TCRdb holds only the in-frame ones, with some missing. The sample lists about 120,000 clones, around nine tenths occurring once. Germline V gene sequence: CDR1 LGHNT, CDR2 FRNRAP. The CDR3 sequence is 12 residues long. The V and J ends lost 4 bases and 16 bases respectively, with 14 bases between them. This specimen belongs to a study of T cell responses to AZD1222 COVID-19 vaccine. Study results and caveats: Clonal diversity was possibly underestimated, and white British individuals and females predominated among donors. Recipients of two AZD1222 doses showed rising Spike-specific TCR breadth and depth.

This clonotype originated in an adult in good health. The sample was peripheral blood, taken on day 0 of AZD1222 vaccination. The gene calls are TRBV12-5 and TRBJ1-6; D unclear. CDR3 in amino acids: CASGSTSSRLHF. CDR3 DNA: TGTGCTAGTGGTTCTACCTCCTCTAGGCTCCACTTT.